These 20 T cell receptor beta chains originate from one sample sequenced in a study of T cell responses to AZD1222 COVID-19 vaccine. Generated by immunoSEQ multiplex PCR, the TCRdb table keeps only in-frame clones and is missing some. The sample includes 120,000 or so clones, almost 95% seen only once; the top ten take about 1.5%. The sequenced sample was peripheral blood, obtained on day 0 of AZD1222 vaccination. These TCRs come from an adult in good health.

The DNA for the CDR3 is TGTGCCAGCAGCTTAGACCAGGGGGCTCCCCTCCACTTT. It translates to CASSLDQGAPLHF. The chain uses TRBV7-9 and TRBJ1-6; 8 bases fit TRBD1. The J segment lost 13 bases and the V segment lost 1 base, leaving 3 bases of the junction unmatched. The CDR3 is made up of 13 amino acids. Per the germline V gene, CDR1 is SEHNR and CDR2 is FQNEAQ (reference sequence).

The CDR3 protein is CASSLEGPYTF. In DNA, the CDR3 is TGTGCCAGCAGCTTAGAAGGGCCCTACACCTTC. This chain uses TRBV7-8 with TRBJ1-2; D is undetermined. V was shortened by 1 base and J by 10 bases, with 7 bases between the two germline ends. CDR1 and CDR2 (germline): SGHVS, FQNEAQ. The CDR3 contains 11 residues. Full variable domain (rest looked up from reference TRBV7-8 and TRBJ1-2): GAGVSQSPRYKVAKRGQDVALRCDPISGHVSLFWYQQALGQGPEFLTYFQNEAQLDKSGLPSDRFFAERPEGSVSTLKIQRTQQEDSAVYLCASSLEGPYTFGSGTRLTVV.

About this clone: Within the sample, other DNA sequences also encode this same CDR3. The V and J genes are TRBV19 and TRBJ2-2; possibly TRBD2 for D (5 bases). Deletions cut 3 bases from V and 0 bases from J, with 5 bases between. CDR3 size: 14 residues. Germline V gene sequence: CDR1 LNHDA, CDR2 SQIVND (reference sequence). Here the CDR3 DNA reads TGTGCCAGTAGTATTAGCGCGAACACCGGGGAGCTGTTTTTT. The encoded protein is CASSISANTGELFF.

The chain uses TRBV24-1 and TRBJ2-3; D may be TRBD1 or TRBD2 (5 bases each). This CDR3 spans 16 amino acids. V lost 5 bases and J 1 base, leaving 15 bases between the germline ends. The V gene's germline CDR1 is KGHDR and CDR2 SFDVKD. The CDR3, as DNA: TGTGCCACCAGTGCTGCTTTGGGGGATGGCACAGATACGCAGTATTTT. Translating gives CATSAALGDGTDTQYF.

The chain links TRBV9 to TRBJ2-3; 8 bases agree with TRBD2. The CDR3 extends over 16 amino acids. Unmatched junction bases numbered 6, after V lost 0 bases and J lost 3 bases. Germline V gene sequence: CDR1 SGDLS, CDR2 YYNGEE. The CDR3 protein is CASSVGAREETDTQYF. The CDR3, as DNA: TGTGCCAGCAGCGTAGGAGCGCGGGAGGAAACAGATACGCAGTATTTT.

This clone is labeled medium-sized. The rearrangement links TRBV30 to TRBJ1-5; D might be TRBD1 (5 bases). This CDR3 region has 13 residues. The germline CDR1 and CDR2 sequences are GTSNPN and SVGIG (reference sequence). Trimming removed 2 bases from V and 7 bases from J, with 12 bases in between. The CDR3 DNA reads as TGTGCCTGGAGTAGGGACGAGCGCCAGCCCCAGCATTTT. It specifies CAWSRDERQPQHF.

V gene TRBV12-3 or TRBV12-4 combines with J gene TRBJ1-2; 7 positions match TRBD1. This CDR3 region has 13 residues. The V gene end was trimmed by 2 bases and the J gene end by 7 bases; junction bases not matched to a gene: 4. CDR3 sequence: CASSLIRGIGYTF. The CDR3 coding sequence is TGTGCCAGCAGTTTAATCAGGGGGATTGGCTACACCTTC.

V usage is TRBV6-5 and J usage is TRBJ1-1; TRBD1 matches at 9 bases. The CDR3 spans 14 residues. From germline, CDR1 is MNHEY and CDR2 SVGAGI. With 7 bases clipped from V and 5 bases from J, the junction kept 8 bases outside the gene matches. CDR3 nucleotide sequence: TGTGCCAGCAACCTGGACAGGGGAAGGACTGAAGCTTTCTTT. Encoded protein: CASNLDRGRTEAFF.

V usage is TRBV10-1 and J usage is TRBJ1-1; the D gene is possibly TRBD1 (5 bases). The CDR3 has 13 amino acids. Germline V gene data show CDR1 as WNHNN and CDR2 as SYGVQD (reference sequence). Trimming took off 2 bases at V and 5 bases at J, with 9 bases between the two ends. CDR3 bases: TGCGCCAGCAGTGAGCCGCCAGGGACTGAAGCTTTCTTT. Translating it yields CASSEPPGTEAFF.

The gene calls are TRBV15 and TRBJ2-2; D perhaps matches TRBD2 (5 bases). Germline lookup yields CDR1 LNHNV and CDR2 YYDKDF (reference sequence). The CDR3 runs to 15 residues. Trimming took 0 bases from V and 4 from J, leaving 9 bases between them. The CDR3, as DNA: TGTGCCACCAGCAGAGAGGGAGTTGGCACCGGGGAGCTGTTTTTT. It is translated as CATSREGVGTGELFF.

A few counts support this clone. The V gene is TRBV7-9, the J gene TRBJ1-5; D is possibly TRBD1 (6 bases). Trimming shortened V by 5 bases and J by 3 bases, and 11 bases separated the two germline ends. CDR3 length: 14 amino acids. The germline CDR1 and CDR2 sequences are SEHNR and FQNEAQ (reference sequence). CDR3 protein: CASSADRFNQPQHF. In DNA, the CDR3 is TGTGCCAGCAGCGCCGACAGGTTCAATCAGCCCCAGCATTTT.

The chain's CDR3 is CASSVGYPQETQYF. The DNA of the CDR3 is TGTGCCAGCAGTGTGGGGTACCCCCAAGAGACCCAGTACTTC. This chain uses TRBV25-1 with TRBJ2-5; D is unclear. V was shortened by 4 bases and J by 1 base, with 10 bases between the two germline ends. Germline CDR1 MGHDK, CDR2 SYGVNS. The CDR3 extends over 14 amino acids.

The chain uses TRBV6-5 and TRBJ2-5; 8 nucleotides align to TRBD2. CDR1 is MNHEY and CDR2 is SVGAGI in the germline V gene. The V segment lost 6 bases and the J segment 0 bases; nucleotides outside the gene matches: 6. This CDR3 comprises 15 residues. Here the CDR3 reads CASSTTSGHQETQYF. The DNA of the CDR3 is TGTGCCAGCAGCACAACTAGCGGACACCAAGAGACCCAGTACTTC.

This clone has only one observation. Relative to the germline gene, one junction end is altered; a read error may explain this. The chain links TRBV7-7 to TRBJ2-1; D unclear. Germline V lookup: CDR1 SSHAT, CDR2 FNYEAQ (reference sequence). The CDR3 sequence is 16 residues long. The CDR3 sequence is CASSLWARAAYNEQFF. The CDR3 nucleotides are TGTGCTAGCAGCTTATGGGCTAGGGCAGCTTACAATGAGCAGTTCTTC. The variable domain in full, completed from reference TRBV7-7 and TRBJ2-1, reads GAGVSQSPRYKVTKRGQDVTLRCDPISSHATLYWYQQALGQGPEFLTYFNYEAQPDKSGLPSDRFSAERPEGSISTLTIQRTEQRDSAMYRCASSLWARAAYNEQFFGPGTRLTVL.

V gene TRBV9 combines with J gene TRBJ2-3; D gene ambiguous. Germline V gives CDR1 SGDLS, CDR2 YYNGEE. CDR3 length: 17 amino acids. CDR3 nucleotide sequence: TGTGCAGAGCAAGGGCCGAAGCACCGTCCTAGCACAGATACGCAGTATTTT. Amino acids: CAEQGPKHRPSTDTQYF. The complete variable domain, with remaining parts taken from reference TRBV9 and TRBJ2-3, reads DSGVTQTPKHLITATGQRVTLRCSPRSGDLSVYWYQQSLDQGLQFLIQYYNGEERAKGNILERFSAQQFPDLHSELNLSSLELGDSALYFCAEQGPKHRPSTDTQYFGPGTRLTVL.

The V gene is TRBV5-1, the J gene TRBJ2-1; 8 bases fit TRBD1. CDR1 is SGHRS and CDR2 is YFSETQ in the germline V gene. With 3 bases clipped from V and 2 bases from J, the junction kept 4 bases outside the gene matches. This CDR3 contains 15 residues. CDR3: CASSSTGDPYNEQFF. The DNA of the CDR3 is TGCGCCAGCAGCTCGACAGGGGACCCCTACAATGAGCAGTTCTTC.

The chain combines TRBV30 with TRBJ1-6; no clear D. CDR3 length: 11 residues. Per the germline V gene, CDR1 is GTSNPN and CDR2 is SVGIG (reference sequence). V dropped 1 base and J dropped 10 bases, with 5 bases sitting between them. The CDR3 DNA sequence: TGTGCCTGGAGTGGCGGGTCACCCCTCCACTTT. Translation: CAWSGGSPLHF.

The gene calls are TRBV11-2 and TRBJ1-2; 11 nucleotides line up with TRBD1. Germline loops: CDR1 SGHAT, CDR2 FQNNGV. With 5 bases clipped from V and 4 bases from J, the junction kept 9 bases outside the gene matches. CDR3 length: 16 residues. This chain's CDR3 is CASSPGTGGLGYGYTF. The CDR3 DNA follows: TGTGCCAGCAGCCCCGGGACAGGGGGTTTGGGCTATGGCTACACCTTC.

The V and J genes are TRBV19 and TRBJ1-1; D possibly corresponds to TRBD1 (6 bases). This CDR3 region has 14 residues. CDR1 is LNHDA and CDR2 is SQIVND in the germline V gene (reference sequence). Trimming removed 5 bases from V and 1 base from J, with 11 bases in between. CDR3 amino acids: CASSRGQSNTEAFF. CDR3 DNA sequence: TGTGCCAGTAGTCGGGGACAATCGAACACTGAAGCTTTCTTT.

In this sample, this clone turned up a few times. The CDR3 DNA sequence: TGTGCCAGCAGTTACTCGGGGCGCTACGAGCAGTACTTC. It codes for CASSYSGRYEQYF. V gene TRBV6-2 or TRBV6-3 combines with J gene TRBJ2-7, with D possibly being TRBD1 (5 bases). This CDR3 has 13 amino acids. In germline, CDR1 is MNHEY, CDR2 SVGEGT. With 0 bases removed from V and 3 bases from J, the gap between germline ends came to 6 bases.